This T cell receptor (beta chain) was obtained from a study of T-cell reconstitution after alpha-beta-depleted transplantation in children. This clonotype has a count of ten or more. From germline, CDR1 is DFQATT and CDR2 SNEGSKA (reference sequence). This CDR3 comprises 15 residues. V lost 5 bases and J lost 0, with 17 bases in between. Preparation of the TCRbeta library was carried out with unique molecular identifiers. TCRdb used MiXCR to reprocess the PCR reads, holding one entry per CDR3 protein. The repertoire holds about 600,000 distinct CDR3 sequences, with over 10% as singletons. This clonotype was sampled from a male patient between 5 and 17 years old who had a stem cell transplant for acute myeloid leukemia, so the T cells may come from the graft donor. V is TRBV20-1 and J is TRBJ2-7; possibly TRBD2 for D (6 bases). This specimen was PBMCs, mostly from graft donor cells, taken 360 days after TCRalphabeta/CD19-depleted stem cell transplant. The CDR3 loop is CSAPEMGGVSYEQYF. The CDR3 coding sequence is TGCAGTGCTCCTGAGATGGGGGGTGTCTCCTACGAGCAGTACTTC.